The subject of this entry is one TCR beta chain. CDR1 and CDR2 from the germline V gene are SGHTA and FQGNSA. The CDR3 has 18 amino acids. Trimming pared 5 bases from V and 2 bases from J, leaving 19 bases between. This sample stems from a study of OX40 agonist ivuxolimab in advanced cancers. On the study more broadly: Each dose-escalation patient presented with hepatocellular carcinoma, melanoma, renal cell or head and neck cancer.

Data came from immunoSEQ multiplex PCR; TCRdb stores just in-frame clones and leaves some out. The top ten clones hold approximately 1.1% of a sample with around 99,000 clones, around 90% of them seen once. The chain combines TRBV7-2 with TRBJ2-6; D is perhaps TRBD2 (5 bases). This sequence was found in an adult with an advanced solid tumor such as melanoma, head and neck, liver or kidney cancer. This material consisted of CD4+ or CD8+ T cells sorted from blood, taken in a trial of the OX40 agonist ivuxolimab. CDR3 loop: CASSDTGFQRTGANVLTF. CDR3 DNA sequence: TGTGCCAGCAGCGACACGGGGTTCCAAAGAACTGGGGCCAACGTCCTGACTTTC. The full variable domain, its missing parts supplied by reference TRBV7-2 and TRBJ2-6, is GAGVSQSPSNKVTEKGKDVELRCDPISGHTALYWYRQSLGQGLEFLIYFQGNSAPDKSGLPSDRFSAERTGGSVSTLTIQRTQQEDSAVYLCASSDTGFQRTGANVLTFGAGSRLTVL.